This T cell receptor beta chain was identified in a study of shared clonotypes between healthy human individuals. This clone was counted a single time. The target antigen is unknown. CDR1 is MNHEY, CDR2 SMNVEV, per germline (reference sequence). The V and J ends lost 3 bases and 3 bases respectively, with 11 bases between them. This CDR3 region has 14 residues. Those who donated were healthy HIV-negative adults, with no recent acute infections or vaccinations reported. Adults of Caucasian background living in Nashville, Tennessee made up all donors. The assay ran at deep level. Using immunoSEQ multiplex PCR, the repertoire was profiled, and TCRdb retains in-frame clones only, with some absent. The data show 2,500,000 or so clones, 85% to 95% seen once. Study-wide findings and caveats: Rarefaction indicated that sorted-subset sequencing remained incomplete although depth was large.

The TCR comes from a man aged 18 to 30 in good health. Some clones in this sample may be carry-over from other donors' samples. The material sequenced was naive CD4+ T cells from PBMCs. Subset noted: CD45RA+ positively selected. V gene TRBV27 combines with J gene TRBJ2-5; no clear D. The CDR3 here is CASSFGIREETQYF. CDR3 bases: TGTGCCAGCAGTTTTGGCATCCGAGAAGAGACCCAGTACTTC.